This T cell receptor (beta chain) comes out of a study of shared clonotypes between healthy human individuals. Study-wide background: Each donor's CD8 memory used one plate, CD8 naive two, each CD4 subset three.

Libraries were prepared by immunoSEQ multiplex PCR; TCRdb keeps only in-frame clonotypes and omits some of them. The table has some 1.5 million clones, 95% to 99% seen once; the top ten hold about 0.45%. This clone was observed a single time. What it recognizes is unknown. Germline-derived CDR1 and CDR2 are SNHLY and FYNNEI. The length of the CDR3 is 13 residues. V trimming: 10 bases; J trimming: 4 bases; junction bases outside the gene matches: 9. Study outcomes and limitations: Generation probability values for non-shared clonotypes were lower than those for clonotypes shared by all four donors.

The receptor was derived from a man in his thirties or forties in good health. Sequencing was carried out using naive CD4+ T cells sorted from blood. The sample's subset: CD45RA+ positively selected. The chain couples TRBV2 to TRBJ1-2; 7 positions match TRBD1. The CDR3 here is CATGPGDSYGYTF. In DNA form, the CDR3 reads TGTGCCACTGGACCAGGGGACAGCTATGGCTACACCTTC.